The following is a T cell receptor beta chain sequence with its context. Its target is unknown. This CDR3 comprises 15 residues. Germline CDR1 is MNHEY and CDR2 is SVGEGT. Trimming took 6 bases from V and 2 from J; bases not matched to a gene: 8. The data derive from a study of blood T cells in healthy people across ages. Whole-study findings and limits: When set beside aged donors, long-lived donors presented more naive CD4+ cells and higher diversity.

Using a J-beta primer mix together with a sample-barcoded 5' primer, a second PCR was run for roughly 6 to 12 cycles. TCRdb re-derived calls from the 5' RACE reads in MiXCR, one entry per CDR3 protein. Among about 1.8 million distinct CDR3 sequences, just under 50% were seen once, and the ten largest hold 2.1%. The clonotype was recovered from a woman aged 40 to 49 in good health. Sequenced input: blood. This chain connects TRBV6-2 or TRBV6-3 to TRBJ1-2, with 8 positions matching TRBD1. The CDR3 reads CASRPVGQGNYGYTF. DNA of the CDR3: TGTGCCAGCAGACCGGTCGGACAGGGAAACTATGGCTACACCTTC.